This paragraph reports one T cell receptor beta chain. The data were obtained in a study of T cells in Graves' hyperthyroidism and ophthalmopathy. Study summary: Peripheral blood was taken when the disease was first diagnosed, before any treatment began.

From RNA transcripts, TCR beta CDR3 regions were amplified. The TCR CDR3 was amplified in a first-round RT-PCR using the HTBI primer set. MiXCR, run by TCRdb on the multiplex PCR reads, gives a single entry per CDR3 protein. Of nearly 600,000 distinct CDR3 sequences listed, 12% to 15% were seen once; the top ten hold more than 6%. Uncontrolled infection, other autoimmune disease, pregnancy and lactation each barred patients from inclusion. The TCR comes from a woman between 18 and 29 years old with Graves' ophthalmopathy. Sequencing used blood.

The DNA of the CDR3 is TGTGCCAGCAGCTTAGCGGCGTTAGCGGGAGATACCTACAATGAGCAGTTCTTC. Amino acids: CASSLAALAGDTYNEQFF. The genes are TRBV7-2 and TRBJ2-1, with 9 bases that match TRBD2. CDR3 size: 18 residues. CDR1 is SGHTA and CDR2 is FQGNSA in the germline V gene. V gave up 0 bases and J gave up 2 bases; unmatched junction bases: 8. The complete variable domain, with remaining parts taken from reference TRBV7-2 and TRBJ2-1, reads GAGVSQSPSNKVTEKGKDVELRCDPISGHTALYWYRQSLGQGLEFLIYFQGNSAPDKSGLPSDRFSAERTGGSVSTLTIQRTQQEDSAVYLCASSLAALAGDTYNEQFFGPGTRLTVL.